This T cell receptor beta chain was recovered during a study of blood T cells in healthy people across ages. Study-wide context: When template switching was applied, about one barcoded beta molecule was captured per two T cells.

This clonotype was seen a few times. Its antigen is as yet unknown. Then a second PCR, running about 6 to 12 cycles, was carried out with a sample-barcoded 5' primer and a J-beta primer mix. TCRdb recomputed calls from the 5' RACE reads with MiXCR, one row per CDR3 protein. The sample carries 500,000 to 600,000 distinct CDR3 sequences, roughly 29% recorded once. Findings of the study overall: Diversity of TCR beta per million T cells declined in a roughly linear way with age. Long-lived donors exceeded aged donors in naive CD4+ cells and diversity.

CDR3 length equals 14 residues. Germline CDR1 and CDR2: SGHTA and FQGNSA. This sequence was found in a woman in her 70s in good health. The sample was blood. This sequence joins TRBV7-2 and TRBJ2-5; the D is unclear. The DNA end favors TRBJ2-7, so the J call may be wrong. This CDR3 is CASSPAVSSYEQYF. In DNA, the CDR3 is TGTGCCAGCAGCCCGGCGGTCTCGTCCTACGAGCAGTACTTC.